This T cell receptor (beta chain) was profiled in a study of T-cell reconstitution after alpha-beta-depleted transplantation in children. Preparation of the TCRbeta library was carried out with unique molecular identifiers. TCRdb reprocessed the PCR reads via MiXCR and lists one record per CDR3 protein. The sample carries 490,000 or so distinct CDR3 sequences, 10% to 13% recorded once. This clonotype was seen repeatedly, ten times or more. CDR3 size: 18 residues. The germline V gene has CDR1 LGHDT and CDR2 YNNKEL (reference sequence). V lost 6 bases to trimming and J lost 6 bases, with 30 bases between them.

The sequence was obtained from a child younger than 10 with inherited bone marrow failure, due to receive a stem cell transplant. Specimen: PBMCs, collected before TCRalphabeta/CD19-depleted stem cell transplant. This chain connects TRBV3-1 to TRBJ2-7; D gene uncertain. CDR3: CASSRNRVLDWVGLEQYF. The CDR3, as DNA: TGTGCCAGCAGTCGGAATCGCGTCCTTGATTGGGTAGGTCTCGAGCAGTACTTC.